This T cell receptor (beta chain) came from a study of cytomegalovirus exposure and HLA in healthy donors (dated by TCRdb to the late 2010s). Some background on the complete study: A later analysis indicated that the roughly 120 validation repertoires were generated on the platform also employed for the 666 repertoires of the first cohort. The aim of the study was to test whether cataloging public T cell receptors could identify signatures of past pathogen exposure. Besides the first cohort of roughly 640 subjects, a separate validation cohort made up of over 100 different subjects was used. The study combined high-throughput TCR immunosequencing, statistical association of individual TCRs with disease status, and machine learning to predict cytomegalovirus infection status. What the authors observed across the whole study: Subsequent analysis determined that TCRs grouped into clusters in the first cohort also showed a tendency toward co-occurrence across the 120 or so validation repertoires, and 85% to 95% of cluster scores exceeded 0. In vitro tests confirmed that a few of the cytomegalovirus-associated TCR beta chains recognize cytomegalovirus antigens. The classifier was reported to diagnose cytomegalovirus status with high specificity and sensitivity in both the original and validation cohorts. The study gave a list of about 150 TCR beta chains associated with cytomegalovirus. A later analysis lacked HLA typing for the validation cohort, so it scored co-occurrence in that cohort across all 120 repertoires. The authors suggested that the approach could potentially be extended to other disease states and immunological phenotypes. Across donors, most TCR sequences were observed very rarely, whereas some public TCRs were present in many individuals.

The donors belonged to the validation cohort of over a hundred subjects, which was separate from the roughly 670-subject first cohort. Reading the germline V gene (reference sequence) gives CDR1 MNHEY and CDR2 SMNVEV. Germline trimming: 0 bases from V, 6 bases from J; junction bases outside gene matches: 11. The CDR3, cysteine through phenylalanine, is 17 amino acids long. Only the CDR3 DNA stays, 51 bases, in frame from base 1. Library preparation employed the immunoSEQ multiplex PCR assay. In the authors' own workflow: A statistical classification framework was built for diagnosing cytomegalovirus status from the catalog of TCR beta chain sequences. Not all clones reach the TCRdb copy of this immuneACCESS table, which keeps in-frame sequences only. Checked studies attribute under half of the gap to unresolved V genes and leave the rest unexplained. Clone size and the V and J calls come from that table; the DNA yielded D and trimming. The sample yields some 140,000 clones; about 86% were counted once. Of the sample, around 2.1% is held by the ten largest clones.

With regard to this clone: It has no known antigen specificity. Nothing much larger sits one base from this clone, and base qualities are not available.

The chain is made from TRBV27 and TRBJ2-3; a stretch of 8 junction bases matches TRBD1. Sequenced sample: PBMCs. This clonotype was obtained from a human donor in good health. CDR3 protein: CASSLSGRTGSKDTQYF. The nucleotide sequence is given as TGTGCCAGCAGTTTATCTGGTCGGACAGGGTCTAAGGATACGCAGTATTTT.